The 3 T cell receptor beta chains listed next were all sequenced from one sample in a study of glioma-infiltrating T cells. Amplification of TCR alpha and beta CDR3 regions from RNA used iRepertoire nested multiplex PCR. Each CDR3 protein is one row after TCRdb ran MiXCR on the multiplex PCR reads. The table records under 150,000 distinct CDR3 sequences, about two fifths of them present only once. Sequencing was carried out using glioma tissue, nonneoplastic brain tissue, or PBMCs (not recorded which). All receptors come from a human donor with low-grade glioma or glioblastoma, undergoing nonglioma brain surgery, or in good health (not recorded which).

In its sample, this clonotype was seen many times. The J gene is TRBJ1-1, the V gene TRBV28; tentative D call: TRBD1 (5 bases). Trimming cost V 6 bases and J 9 bases, with 14 bases left between them. CDR3 length equals 12 residues. From germline, CDR1 is MDHEN and CDR2 SYDVKM. CDR3 nucleotide sequence: TGTGCCAGCAGCGAGGGGCAGTGGAAAGCTTTCTTT. Translation gives CASSEGQWKAFF.

There are a few counts of this clonotype. The rearrangement uses TRBV7-2 and TRBJ2-1; 8 bases agree with TRBD2. The germline gives CDR1 SGHTA, CDR2 FQGNSA. V lost 5 bases, J lost 10 bases, and 10 bases stayed unmatched. This CDR3 region has 14 residues. CDR3 amino acids: CASSRSLTSEEQFF. CDR3 in DNA: TGTGCCAGCAGCAGAAGCCTGACTAGCGAAGAGCAGTTCTTC. Supplemented by reference TRBV7-2 and TRBJ2-1, the full variable domain reads GAGVSQSPSNKVTEKGKDVELRCDPISGHTALYWYRQSLGQGLEFLIYFQGNSAPDKSGLPSDRFSAERTGGSVSTLTIQRTQQEDSAVYLCASSRSLTSEEQFFGPGTRLTVL.

V gene TRBV6-8 combines with J gene TRBJ2-5, with a weak D call TRBD2 (6 bases). Looked up from germline, CDR1 is MNHGY and CDR2 is SAAAGT. CDR3 length: 14 residues. The V end lost 2 bases, the J end lost 4 bases, and 11 bases lay between the germline ends. The CDR3 is CASSYNGRGETQYF. CDR3 DNA: TGTGCCAGCAGTTACAACGGGAGAGGAGAGACCCAGTACTTC.